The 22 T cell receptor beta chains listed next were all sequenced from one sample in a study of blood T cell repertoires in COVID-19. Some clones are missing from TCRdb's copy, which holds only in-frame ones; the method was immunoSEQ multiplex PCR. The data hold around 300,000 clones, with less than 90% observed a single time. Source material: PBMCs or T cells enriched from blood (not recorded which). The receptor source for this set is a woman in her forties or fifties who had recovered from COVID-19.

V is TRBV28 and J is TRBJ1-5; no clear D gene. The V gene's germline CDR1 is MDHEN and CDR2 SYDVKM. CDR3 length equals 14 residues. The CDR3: CAIWEGGSNQPQHF. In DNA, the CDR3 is TGTGCTATCTGGGAGGGCGGGAGCAATCAGCCCCAGCATTTT.

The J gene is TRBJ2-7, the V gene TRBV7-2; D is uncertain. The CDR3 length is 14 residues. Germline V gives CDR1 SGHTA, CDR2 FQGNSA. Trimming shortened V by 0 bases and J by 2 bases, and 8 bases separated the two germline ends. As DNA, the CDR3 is TGTGCCAGCAGCTTAGCACTATCACCCTACGAGCAGTACTTC. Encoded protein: CASSLALSPYEQYF.

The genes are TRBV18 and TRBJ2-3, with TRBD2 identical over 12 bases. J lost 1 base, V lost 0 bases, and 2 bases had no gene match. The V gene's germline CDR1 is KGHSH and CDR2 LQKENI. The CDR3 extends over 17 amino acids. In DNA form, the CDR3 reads TGTGCCAGCTCACCACCAAGACTAGCGGGAGGCACAGATACGCAGTATTTT. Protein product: CASSPPRLAGGTDTQYF.

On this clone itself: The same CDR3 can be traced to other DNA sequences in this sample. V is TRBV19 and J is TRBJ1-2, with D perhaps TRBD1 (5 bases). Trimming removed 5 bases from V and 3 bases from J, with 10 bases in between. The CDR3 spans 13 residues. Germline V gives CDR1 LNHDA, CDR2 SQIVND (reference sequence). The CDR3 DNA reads TGTGCCAGTAGTCCAGACAGAGACTATGGCTACACCTTC. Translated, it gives CASSPDRDYGYTF.

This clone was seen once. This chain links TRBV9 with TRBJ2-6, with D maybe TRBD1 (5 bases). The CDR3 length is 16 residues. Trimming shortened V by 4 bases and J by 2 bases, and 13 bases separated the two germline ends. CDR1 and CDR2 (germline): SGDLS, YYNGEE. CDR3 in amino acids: CASSRGYGAGANVLTF. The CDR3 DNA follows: TGTGCCAGCAGCAGGGGTTATGGCGCTGGGGCCAACGTCCTGACTTTC.

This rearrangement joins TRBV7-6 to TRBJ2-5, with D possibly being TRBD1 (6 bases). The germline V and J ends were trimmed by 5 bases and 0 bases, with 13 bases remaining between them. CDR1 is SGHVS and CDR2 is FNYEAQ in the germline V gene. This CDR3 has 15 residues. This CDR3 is CASSHRRGHQETQYF. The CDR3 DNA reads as TGTGCCAGCAGCCATCGCAGGGGTCACCAAGAGACCCAGTACTTC. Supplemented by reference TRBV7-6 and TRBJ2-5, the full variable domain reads GAGVSQSPRYKVTKRGQDVALRCDPISGHVSLYWYRQALGQGPEFLTYFNYEAQQDKSGLPNDRFSAERPEGSISTLTIQRTEQRDSAMYRCASSHRRGHQETQYFGPGTRLLVL.

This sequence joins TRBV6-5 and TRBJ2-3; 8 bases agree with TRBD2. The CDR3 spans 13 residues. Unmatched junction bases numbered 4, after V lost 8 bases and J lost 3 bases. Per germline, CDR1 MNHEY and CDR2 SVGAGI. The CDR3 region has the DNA TGTGCCAGCCATGGCGGGGGGACAGATACGCAGTATTTT. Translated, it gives CASHGGGTDTQYF.

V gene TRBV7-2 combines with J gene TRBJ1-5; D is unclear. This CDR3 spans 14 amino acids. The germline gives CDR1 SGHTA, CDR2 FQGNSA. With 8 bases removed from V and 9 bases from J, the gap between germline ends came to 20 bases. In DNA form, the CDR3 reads TGTGCCAGCTCTAGGGAGAAGGGAGGGTGGCCCCAGCATTTT. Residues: CASSREKGGWPQHF.

The CDR3 DNA sequence: TGTGCCTGGATTCGCCAGGGGGCCGTCTTGCGCACTGAAGCTTTCTTT. It is translated as CAWIRQGAVLRTEAFF. The J gene is TRBJ1-1, the V gene TRBV30; 8 nucleotides align to TRBD1. Germline V CDR1 and CDR2: GTSNPN, SVGIG (reference sequence). CDR3 size: 16 residues. Trimming removed 4 bases from V and 4 bases from J; junction bases left unmatched: 14.

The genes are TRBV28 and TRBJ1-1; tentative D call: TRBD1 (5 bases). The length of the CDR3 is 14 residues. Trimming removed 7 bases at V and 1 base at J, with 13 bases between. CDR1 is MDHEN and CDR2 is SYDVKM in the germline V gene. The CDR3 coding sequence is TGTGCCAGCATGGGGGGTACTAAGAACACTGAAGCTTTCTTT. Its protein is CASMGGTKNTEAFF.

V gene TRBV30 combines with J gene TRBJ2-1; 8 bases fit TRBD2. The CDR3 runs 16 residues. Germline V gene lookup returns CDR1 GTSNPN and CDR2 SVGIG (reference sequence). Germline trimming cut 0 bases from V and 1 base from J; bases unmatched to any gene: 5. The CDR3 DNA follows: TGTGCCTGGAGTGTACGCGGACTAGCATCCTACAATGAGCAGTTCTTC. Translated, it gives CAWSVRGLASYNEQFF.

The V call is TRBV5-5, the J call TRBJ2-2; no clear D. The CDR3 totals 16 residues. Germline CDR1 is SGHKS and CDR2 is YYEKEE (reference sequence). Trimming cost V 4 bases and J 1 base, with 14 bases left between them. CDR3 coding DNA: TGTGCCAGCAGCCACGTGGCGTCAGGGAACACCGGGGAGCTGTTTTTT. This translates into CASSHVASGNTGELFF. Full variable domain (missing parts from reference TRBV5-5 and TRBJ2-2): DAGVTQSPTHLIKTRGQQVTLRCSPISGHKSVSWYQQVLGQGPQFIFQYYEKEERGRGNFPDRFSARQFPNYSSELNVNALLLGDSALYLCASSHVASGNTGELFFGEGSRLTVL.

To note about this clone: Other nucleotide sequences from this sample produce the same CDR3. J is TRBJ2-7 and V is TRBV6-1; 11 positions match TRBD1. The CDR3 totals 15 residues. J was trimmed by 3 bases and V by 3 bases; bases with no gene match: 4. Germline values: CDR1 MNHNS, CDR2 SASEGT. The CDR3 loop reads CASSEGTGGFYEQYF. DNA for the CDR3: TGTGCCAGCAGTGAGGGGACAGGGGGTTTCTACGAGCAGTACTTC.

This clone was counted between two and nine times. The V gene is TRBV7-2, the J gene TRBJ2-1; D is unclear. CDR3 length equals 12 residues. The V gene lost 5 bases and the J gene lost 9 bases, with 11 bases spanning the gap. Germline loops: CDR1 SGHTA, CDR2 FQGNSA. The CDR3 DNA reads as TGTGCCAGCAGCCACCTCCGCGGTGAGCAGTTCTTC. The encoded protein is CASSHLRGEQFF.

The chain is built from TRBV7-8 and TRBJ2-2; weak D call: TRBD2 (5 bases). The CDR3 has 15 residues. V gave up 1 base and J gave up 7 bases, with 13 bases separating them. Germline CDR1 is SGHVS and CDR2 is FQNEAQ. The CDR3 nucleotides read TGTGCCAGCAGCTTAGTGTCTGTAGCGAACGGGGAGCTGTTTTTT. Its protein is CASSLVSVANGELFF.

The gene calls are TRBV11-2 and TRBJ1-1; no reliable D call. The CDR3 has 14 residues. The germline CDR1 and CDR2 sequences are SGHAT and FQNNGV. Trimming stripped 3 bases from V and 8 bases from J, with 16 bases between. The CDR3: CASSFRGSGGEAFF. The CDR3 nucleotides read TGTGCCAGCAGCTTTCGCGGGTCCGGAGGAGAAGCTTTCTTT.

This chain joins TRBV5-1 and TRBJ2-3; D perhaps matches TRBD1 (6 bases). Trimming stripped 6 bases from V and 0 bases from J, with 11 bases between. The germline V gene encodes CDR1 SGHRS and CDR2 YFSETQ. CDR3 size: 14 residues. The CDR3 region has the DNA TGCGCCAGCACCCGGACAGCTAGCACAGATACGCAGTATTTT. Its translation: CASTRTASTDTQYF.

CDR3 protein: CASSEWGRPTQETQYF. In nucleotides, the CDR3 is TGCGCCAGCAGTGAGTGGGGCAGGCCGACACAAGAGACCCAGTACTTC. The chain is built from TRBV10-2 and TRBJ2-5; possibly TRBD1 for D (5 bases). The germline V gene has CDR1 WSHSY and CDR2 SAAADI. The V and J ends lost 1 base and 2 bases respectively, with 14 bases between them. The CDR3 extends over 16 amino acids.

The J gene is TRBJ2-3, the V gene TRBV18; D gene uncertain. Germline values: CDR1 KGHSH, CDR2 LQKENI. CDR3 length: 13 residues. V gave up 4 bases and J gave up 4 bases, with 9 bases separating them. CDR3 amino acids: CASSRTSSDTQYF. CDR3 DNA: TGTGCCAGCTCACGCACATCCTCAGATACGCAGTATTTT.

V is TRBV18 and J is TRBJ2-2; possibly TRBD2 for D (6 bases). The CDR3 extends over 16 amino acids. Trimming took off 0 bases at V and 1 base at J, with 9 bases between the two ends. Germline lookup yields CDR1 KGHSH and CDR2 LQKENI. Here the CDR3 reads CASSPPHSGNTGELFF. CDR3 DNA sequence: TGTGCCAGCTCACCACCGCATAGCGGGAACACCGGGGAGCTGTTTTTT.

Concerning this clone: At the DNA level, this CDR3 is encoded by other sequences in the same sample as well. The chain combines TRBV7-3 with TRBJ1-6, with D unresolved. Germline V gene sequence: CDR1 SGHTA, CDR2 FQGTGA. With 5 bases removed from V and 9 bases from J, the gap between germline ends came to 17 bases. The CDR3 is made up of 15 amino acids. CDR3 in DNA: TGTGCCAGCAGCCTTATTGGAGAAAGAGGTTCACCCCTCCACTTT. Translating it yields CASSLIGERGSPLHF.

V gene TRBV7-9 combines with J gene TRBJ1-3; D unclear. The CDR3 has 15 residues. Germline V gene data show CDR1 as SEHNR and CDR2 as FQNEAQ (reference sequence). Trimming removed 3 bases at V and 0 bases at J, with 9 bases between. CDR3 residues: CASSFPGHSGNTIYF. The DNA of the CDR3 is TGTGCCAGCAGCTTCCCAGGTCACTCTGGAAACACCATATATTTT.